These 13 T cell receptor beta chains share one sample of origin, sequenced in a study of blood T cell repertoires in COVID-19. Assay: immunoSEQ multiplex PCR; the TCRdb copy retains only in-frame clones and omits some. In the table there are roughly 99,000 clones, more than 65% of which are singletons. Input material: peripheral blood. All receptors come from a woman aged 80 or over with active or convalescent COVID-19.

J is TRBJ1-1 and V is TRBV18, with D maybe TRBD1 (5 bases). The CDR3 has 15 residues. Germline-derived CDR1 and CDR2 are KGHSH and LQKENI. V was trimmed by 2 bases and J by 4 bases, leaving 14 bases between them. The CDR3 is CASSPVPGRSTEAFF. The CDR3 coding sequence is TGTGCCAGCTCACCAGTCCCAGGGAGGAGCACTGAAGCTTTCTTT.

V gene TRBV15 combines with J gene TRBJ2-3; 13 positions agree with TRBD2. J lost 3 bases, V lost 5 bases, and 8 bases had no gene match. Per germline, CDR1 LNHNV and CDR2 YYDKDF (reference sequence). The CDR3 length is 17 residues. The chain's CDR3 is CATSRISTSGRTDTQYF. CDR3 nucleotides: TGTGCCACCAGCCGGATTTCGACTAGCGGGAGGACAGATACGCAGTATTTT.

This clone rates as medium-sized. The chain carries TRBV2 and TRBJ2-7, with 8 bases matching TRBD1. V shed 6 bases, J shed 2 bases, and the junction held 6 bases outside the gene matches. This CDR3 is built from 14 residues. Per germline, CDR1 SNHLY and CDR2 FYNNEI. DNA of the CDR3: TGTGCCAGCAGGCAGACAGGGGCCGCCTACGAGCAGTACTTC. Amino acids: CASRQTGAAYEQYF.

The CDR3 is CASSLAATAYNEQFF. CDR3 bases: TGTGCCAGCAGCTTAGCGGCCACCGCATACAATGAGCAGTTCTTC. J is TRBJ2-1 and V is TRBV7-2; D unclear. Per germline, CDR1 SGHTA and CDR2 FQGNSA. V lost 0 bases, J lost 4 bases, and 10 bases lay in between. The CDR3 is 15 amino acids.

Concerning this clone itself: Other DNA sequences in the sample encode the same CDR3. This chain connects TRBV2 to TRBJ1-1; a possible D gene is TRBD1 (6 bases). The CDR3 spans 12 residues. The V gene's germline CDR1 is SNHLY and CDR2 FYNNEI. Trimming shortened V by 4 bases and J by 3 bases, and 6 bases separated the two germline ends. The CDR3 bases are TGTGCCAGCAGTGGACAGGACACTGAAGCTTTCTTT. Protein sequence: CASSGQDTEAFF.

This chain joins TRBV7-2 and TRBJ2-3; no clear D gene. Germline V CDR1 and CDR2: SGHTA, FQGNSA. Trimming took 5 bases from V and 2 from J, leaving 5 bases between them. This CDR3 has 12 residues. This chain's CDR3 is CASSTYTDTQYF. The CDR3 nucleotides are TGTGCCAGCAGCACATACACAGATACGCAGTATTTT.

V gene TRBV30 combines with J gene TRBJ2-7; 7 bases match TRBD2. Trimming at V came to 4 bases and at J to 7 bases, leaving 10 bases not matched to a gene. The CDR3 has 13 residues. CDR1 and CDR2 (germline): GTSNPN, SVGIG (reference sequence). The CDR3 DNA is TGTGCCTGGAACGGCGCGGGAGTAGGGGAGCAGTACTTC. It is translated as CAWNGAGVGEQYF.

The chain carries TRBV5-1 and TRBJ2-5; TRBD1 might be the D (6 bases). Germline CDR1 and CDR2: SGHRS and YFSETQ. The ends were cut back, 9 bases at V and 1 base at J, with 19 bases in the middle. The CDR3 totals 15 residues. The CDR3 here is CATKRLQGSQETQYF. DNA of the CDR3: TGCGCCACCAAGAGGCTCCAGGGGAGCCAAGAGACCCAGTACTTC.

The gene calls are TRBV27 and TRBJ1-1; 8 bases agree with TRBD1. CDR1 is MNHEY, CDR2 SMNVEV, per germline (reference sequence). This CDR3 has 16 residues. With 4 bases clipped from V and 3 bases from J, the junction kept 10 bases outside the gene matches. The chain's CDR3 is CASSSGQGVGDTEAFF. The DNA for the CDR3 is TGTGCCAGCAGTTCAGGACAGGGAGTGGGAGACACTGAAGCTTTCTTT.

Details on this clone: Germline is not matched at one junction end, which may reflect a read error. This chain links TRBV20-1 with TRBJ2-5; D might be TRBD1 (6 bases). CDR1 is DFQATT and CDR2 is SNEGSKA in the germline V gene (reference sequence). The CDR3 sequence is 11 residues long. CDR3 sequence: CSARQGQIFHF. The DNA of the CDR3 is TGCAGTGCTAGACAAGGACAGATCTTCCACTTC.

V and J are TRBV18 and TRBJ1-4; perhaps TRBD1 as D (6 bases). V lost 5 bases and J 8 bases, leaving 15 bases between the germline ends. Germline assignment: CDR1 KGHSH and CDR2 LQKENI. CDR3 size: 14 residues. In DNA, the CDR3 is TGTGCCAGCTCAGCGACAGGCCAAGGGGAAAAACTGTTTTTT. Amino acid sequence: CASSATGQGEKLFF.

The V gene is TRBV19, the J gene TRBJ2-7; 11 bases are a match to TRBD1. V shed 5 bases, J shed 6 bases, and the junction held 6 bases outside the gene matches. Germline V lookup: CDR1 LNHDA, CDR2 SQIVND (reference sequence). The length of the CDR3 is 14 residues. The CDR3: CASSSLGQGGEQYF. As DNA, the CDR3 is TGTGCCAGTAGTTCCTTGGGACAGGGGGGCGAGCAGTACTTC.

The CDR3 DNA is TGTGCCAGCAGCTTAATGGGTGACAGGGGGCGCCGCACCGGGGAGCTGTTTTTT. Protein: CASSLMGDRGRRTGELFF. The chain carries TRBV7-3 and TRBJ2-2; the match to TRBD1 covers 10 bases. CDR3 size: 18 residues. Germline CDR1 and CDR2: SGHTA and FQGTGA. V lost 1 base to trimming and J lost 4 bases; unmatched junction nucleotides: 9. Looking up the rest from reference TRBV7-3 and TRBJ2-2 gives the full variable domain: GAGVSQTPSNKVTEKGKYVELRCDPISGHTALYWYRQSLGQGPEFLIYFQGTGAADDSGLPNDRFFAVRPEGSVSTLKIQRTERGDSAVYLCASSLMGDRGRRTGELFFGEGSRLTVL.